This passage covers 28 T cell receptor beta chains from one sample sequenced in a study of T cells after yellow fever vaccination. TCRdb reprocessed the 5' RACE reads via MiXCR and lists one record per CDR3 protein. The sample lists roughly 520,000 distinct CDR3 sequences; 21% were seen once. Sequencing used PBMCs, obtained less than 25 days after the first yellow fever vaccination. These receptor sequences come from a man between 18 and 29 years old who received the YFV17D yellow fever vaccine.

V usage is TRBV25-1 and J usage is TRBJ1-2; D not resolved. The germline V and J ends were trimmed by 9 bases and 7 bases, with 18 bases remaining between them. Germline CDR1 is MGHDK and CDR2 is SYGVNS. The CDR3 totals 13 residues. The CDR3 region has the DNA TGTGCCAGGGGCCCTGGACTCCTCTGTGGCTACACCTTC. It codes for CARGPGLLCGYTF.

The chain is built from TRBV9 and TRBJ2-7, with 12 positions matching TRBD2. This CDR3 spans 17 amino acids. The germline V gene encodes CDR1 SGDLS and CDR2 YYNGEE. With 0 bases clipped from V and 4 bases from J, the junction kept 8 bases outside the gene matches. This chain's CDR3 is CASSVGLAGGPGYEQYF. The DNA for the CDR3 is TGTGCCAGCAGCGTAGGGCTAGCGGGGGGGCCTGGGTACGAGCAGTACTTC.

The CDR3 DNA follows: TGTGCCAGCAGTTCTCCAGGAGGGCTTGGCACAGATACGCAGTATTTT. Its translation: CASSSPGGLGTDTQYF. This chain uses TRBV6-5 with TRBJ2-3; tentatively, D is TRBD2 (6 bases). The CDR3 sequence is 16 residues long. The germline V and J ends were trimmed by 4 bases and 1 base, with 15 bases remaining between them. Per the germline V gene, CDR1 is MNHEY and CDR2 is SVGAGI.

The chain joins TRBV20-1 to TRBJ1-1; D perhaps matches TRBD1 (6 bases). The V gene lost 3 bases and the J gene lost 1 base, with 12 bases spanning the gap. Looked up from germline, CDR1 is DFQATT and CDR2 is SNEGSKA (reference sequence). CDR3 length: 14 residues. The CDR3 spells CSASVGHWNTEAFF. For the CDR3, the DNA is TGCAGTGCTAGCGTGGGACACTGGAACACTGAAGCTTTCTTT.

Only a few counts were recorded for this clonotype. This rearrangement joins TRBV6-1 to TRBJ2-1; D is perhaps TRBD1 (6 bases). Germline CDR1 MNHNS, CDR2 SASEGT. The CDR3 contains 15 residues. V was pared by 2 bases and J by 3 bases, with 11 bases between. The CDR3 region has the DNA TGTGCCAGCAGTGAATTAACAGGGAACTACAATGAGCAGTTCTTC. Protein product: CASSELTGNYNEQFF.

This sequence joins TRBV19 and TRBJ2-7; D uncertain. V gave up 7 bases and J gave up 2 bases, with 18 bases separating them. The V gene's germline CDR1 is LNHDA and CDR2 SQIVND (reference sequence). This CDR3 is 15 amino acids long. CDR3 protein: CASNLRTEETYEQYF. Written as DNA, the CDR3 is TGTGCCAGTAACCTTAGGACCGAAGAGACCTACGAGCAGTACTTC.

This clonotype was found once. The rearrangement joins TRBV11-2 to TRBJ1-6; D is undetermined. The germline V gene encodes CDR1 SGHAT and CDR2 FQNNGV. CDR3 size: 14 residues. Trimming took 2 bases from V and 8 from J, leaving 10 bases between them. This chain's CDR3 is CASSLLDMDSPLHF. The CDR3 nucleotides are TGTGCCAGCAGCTTACTGGATATGGATTCACCCCTCCACTTT.

V usage is TRBV7-9 and J usage is TRBJ2-7; 7 nucleotides agree with TRBD1. Germline V gene data show CDR1 as SEHNR and CDR2 as FQNEAQ (reference sequence). V gave up 5 bases and J gave up 3 bases; unmatched junction bases: 4. This CDR3 is built from 13 residues. In DNA, the CDR3 is TGTGCCAGCAGCCCGTGGGACAGCTACGAGCAGTACTTC. Amino acids: CASSPWDSYEQYF.

This sequence joins TRBV29-1 and TRBJ2-3, with TRBD2 identical over 7 bases. This CDR3 is built from 16 residues. Germline values: CDR1 SQVTM, CDR2 ANQGSEA. The J segment lost 3 bases and the V segment lost 6 bases, leaving 15 bases of the junction unmatched. CDR3 nucleotides: TGCAGCGTCTCCCCACGGGGCGGGGGAAGTACAGATACGCAGTATTTT. This encodes CSVSPRGGGSTDTQYF.

This clonotype was recorded a few times. The chain joins TRBV29-1 to TRBJ1-3, with D unresolved. CDR1 SQVTM and CDR2 ANQGSEA come from the germline V gene. V lost 6 bases to trimming and J lost 0 bases, with 3 bases between them. There are 11 residues in the CDR3. CDR3 sequence reads: CSVTSGNTIYF. The DNA for the CDR3 is TGCAGCGTGACCTCTGGAAACACCATATATTTT.

The rearrangement uses TRBV5-1 and TRBJ2-1; 14 bases map to TRBD2. The CDR3 is 16 residues long. V gave up 4 bases and J gave up 9 bases; unmatched junction bases: 9. Germline-derived CDR1 and CDR2 are SGHRS and YFSETQ. DNA for the CDR3: TGCGCCAGCAGCCCTCGACTAGCGGGGGGGCTGGGTGAGCAGTTCTTC. Its translation: CASSPRLAGGLGEQFF.

This clonotype has just a few counts. The chain has TRBV3-1 and TRBJ2-7; 8 bases match TRBD1. This CDR3 is built from 15 residues. The germline V gene encodes CDR1 LGHDT and CDR2 YNNKEL (reference sequence). V lost 1 base and J lost 3; bases outside the gene matches: 5. CDR3 protein: CASSQGTTGVYEQYV. DNA of the CDR3: TGTGCCAGCAGCCAAGGGACGACAGGGGTCTACGAGCAGTACGTC.

This clonotype turned up a few times. The rearrangement uses TRBV29-1 and TRBJ2-3, with D possibly called TRBD1 or TRBD2 (6 bases each). The CDR3 has 14 amino acids. Germline CDR1 and CDR2: SQVTM and ANQGSEA. The ends were cut back, 3 bases at V and 5 bases at J, with 15 bases in the middle. The CDR3 region has the DNA TGCAGCGTTGAGAGGGGGGCTCTGGGAGATACGCAGTATTTT. Translated: CSVERGALGDTQYF.

V gene TRBV4-3 combines with J gene TRBJ1-6; D perhaps matches TRBD1 (5 bases). With 0 bases removed from V and 4 bases from J, the gap between germline ends came to 13 bases. The CDR3 is 17 residues long. The germline gives CDR1 LGHNA, CDR2 YSLEER. In DNA, the CDR3 is TGCGCCAGCAGCCAAGATAAGGGGATGGGGTATAATTCACCCCTCCACTTT. As protein: CASSQDKGMGYNSPLHF.

The sample holds a few counts of this clonotype. The V call is TRBV27, the J call TRBJ2-7; D is uncertain. The ends were cut back, 1 base at V and 0 bases at J, with 4 bases in the middle. This CDR3 contains 13 residues. Germline loops: CDR1 MNHEY, CDR2 SMNVEV (reference sequence). CDR3 in DNA: TGTGCCAGCAGTTTATACAGCTCCTACGAGCAGTACTTC. This translates into CASSLYSSYEQYF.

This clonotype occurred a few times. V gene TRBV9 combines with J gene TRBJ2-7; D is undetermined. With 4 bases removed from V and 2 bases from J, the gap between germline ends came to 13 bases. CDR1 is SGDLS and CDR2 is YYNGEE in the germline V gene. The CDR3 loop spans 14 amino acids. The CDR3, as DNA: TGTGCCAGCAGCCCAAGGATGTCGGCCTACGAGCAGTACTTC. This gives the protein CASSPRMSAYEQYF.

This clonotype was seen a few times. The rearrangement links TRBV7-2 to TRBJ2-7; D is unclear. Trimming stripped 3 bases from V and 5 bases from J, with 11 bases between. The CDR3 length is 13 residues. Per germline, CDR1 SGHTA and CDR2 FQGNSA. CDR3 protein: CASSFGRRDEQYF. As DNA, the CDR3 is TGTGCCAGCAGCTTTGGCCGCCGGGACGAGCAGTACTTC.

The chain uses TRBV2 and TRBJ2-3; 10 bases line up with TRBD1. Germline CDR1 and CDR2: SNHLY and FYNNEI. Trimming removed 3 bases from V and 0 bases from J; junction bases left unmatched: 6. The CDR3 loop spans 17 amino acids. In nucleotides, the CDR3 is TGTGCCAGCAGTGATGGGACAGGGGTAAATAGCACAGATACGCAGTATTTT. Protein: CASSDGTGVNSTDTQYF.

The table lists this clonotype with a few counts. Written as DNA, the CDR3 is TGTGCCAGCAGTTACCGCCAACTCCTCGGTGGGGAGCAGTTCTTC. Amino acids: CASSYRQLLGGEQFF. The genes are TRBV6-5 and TRBJ2-1; the D is unclear. V gave up 2 bases and J gave up 10 bases, with 18 bases separating them. Germline lookup yields CDR1 MNHEY and CDR2 SVGAGI. The CDR3 length is 15 residues.

To note about this clonotype: A much larger clone lies a single base off, so this may be a read error. V and J are TRBV7-3 and TRBJ2-2; TRBD1 aligns across 9 bases. CDR1 and CDR2 from the germline V gene are SGHTA and FQGTGA. CDR3 size: 13 residues. V dropped 4 bases and J dropped 7; count of bases not matched to a gene: 1. For the CDR3, the DNA is TGTGCCAGCAGCTCGACAGGGGGCGGGGAGCTGTTTTTT. Its protein product is CASSSTGGGELFF.

This clonotype was detected only a few times. The chain recombines TRBV5-1 with TRBJ1-5, with 9 bases matching TRBD1. V dropped 5 bases and J dropped 4; count of bases not matched to a gene: 4. The CDR3 contains 14 residues. Germline lookup yields CDR1 SGHRS and CDR2 YFSETQ. The CDR3 sequence: CASRGQGRNQPQHF. DNA of the CDR3: TGCGCCAGCAGGGGACAGGGACGGAATCAGCCCCAGCATTTT.

This clonotype appeared a few times. One end of the junction fails to match germline, which may point to a read error. The chain is built from TRBV7-7 and TRBJ2-5, with unresolved D. Germline V gene sequence: CDR1 SSHAT, CDR2 FNYEAQ (reference sequence). The CDR3 spans 17 residues. CDR3 coding DNA: TGTGCTAGCAGCTTAGTTTGGCGGCCGAGCCTCCAAGAGACCCAGTACTTC. It yields the protein CASSLVWRPSLQETQYF.

This clonotype was seen a handful of times. As DNA, the CDR3 is TGTGCCACCAGTGCCCCAGGGGGCGATCGACTATACAATGAGCAGTTCTTC. It translates to CATSAPGGDRLYNEQFF. The chain uses TRBV24-1 and TRBJ2-1; 8 bases agree with TRBD1. The CDR3 has 17 residues. From germline, CDR1 is KGHDR and CDR2 SFDVKD. J lost 4 bases, V lost 5 bases, and 12 bases had no gene match.

This clonotype was counted between two and nine times. This chain links TRBV6-1 with TRBJ2-3; TRBD1 agrees at 9 bases. CDR3 length: 14 residues. V lost 7 bases, J lost 5 bases, and 7 bases stayed unmatched. CDR1 and CDR2 (germline): MNHNS, SASEGT. The CDR3 protein is CASTRTGVRDTQYF. CDR3 DNA sequence: TGTGCCAGCACTAGGACAGGGGTTAGAGATACGCAGTATTTT.

This clonotype has only a few counts. The chain employs TRBV5-1 and TRBJ2-3; D ambiguous. Germline V CDR1 and CDR2: SGHRS, YFSETQ. V gave up 4 bases and J gave up 6 bases, with 12 bases separating them. The CDR3 consists of 13 residues. CDR3 amino acids: CASSRPNEDTQYF. CDR3 nucleotide sequence: TGCGCCAGCAGCCGTCCGAATGAGGATACGCAGTATTTT.

V and J are TRBV6-1 and TRBJ2-2; D may be TRBD1 or TRBD2 (5 bases each). The germline V gene encodes CDR1 MNHNS and CDR2 SASEGT. The V and J ends lost 1 base and 9 bases respectively, with 21 bases between them. There are 17 residues in the CDR3. CDR3 nucleotides: TGTGCCAGCAGTGAAGACGTATGGGGGATTCTAGGAAGGGAGCTGTTTTTT. It codes for CASSEDVWGILGRELFF.

The chain combines TRBV24-1 with TRBJ2-7, with D unresolved. The germline CDR1 and CDR2 sequences are KGHDR and SFDVKD. V was trimmed by 8 bases and J by 3 bases, leaving 13 bases between them. The CDR3 contains 13 residues. The CDR3 reads CATTSCGVYEQYV. CDR3 DNA: TGTGCCACCACTTCGTGCGGAGTCTACGAGCAGTACGTC.

The rearrangement joins TRBV7-8 to TRBJ2-1; TRBD1 aligns across 8 bases. CDR1 and CDR2 (germline): SGHVS, FQNEAQ. After removal of 2 bases from V and 6 bases from J, the junction contained 3 bases not matched to a gene. The CDR3 is 14 amino acids. The CDR3 protein is CASSLSDRVNEQFF. As DNA, the CDR3 is TGTGCCAGCAGCTTATCGGACAGGGTCAATGAGCAGTTCTTC.